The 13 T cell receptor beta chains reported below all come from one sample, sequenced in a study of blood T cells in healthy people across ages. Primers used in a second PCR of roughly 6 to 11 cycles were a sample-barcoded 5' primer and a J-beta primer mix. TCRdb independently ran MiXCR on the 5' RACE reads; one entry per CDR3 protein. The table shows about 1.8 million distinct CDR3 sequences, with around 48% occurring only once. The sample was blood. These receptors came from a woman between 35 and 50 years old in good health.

The CDR3 DNA reads TGTGCCAGCTGCCAGGGGGCCGGCACAGATACGCAGTATTTT. This sequence encodes CASCQGAGTDTQYF. The gene calls are TRBV6-2 or TRBV6-3 and TRBJ2-3; TRBD1 agrees at 8 bases. V trimming: 8 bases; J trimming: 1 base; junction bases outside the gene matches: 5. Germline V gene lookup returns CDR1 MNHEY and CDR2 SVGEGT. This CDR3 is 14 amino acids long.

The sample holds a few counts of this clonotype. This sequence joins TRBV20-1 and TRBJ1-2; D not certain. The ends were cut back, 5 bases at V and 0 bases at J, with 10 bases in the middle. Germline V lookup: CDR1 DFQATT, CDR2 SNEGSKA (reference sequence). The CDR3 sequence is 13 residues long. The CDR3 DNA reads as TGCAGTGCTGTTTGGACGGCTAACTATGGCTACACCTTC. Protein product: CSAVWTANYGYTF.

The CDR3 here is CASVSFGASNSPLHF. CDR3 in DNA: TGTGCCAGCGTCTCCTTCGGGGCAAGTAATTCACCCCTCCACTTT. The rearrangement joins TRBV28 to TRBJ1-6, with D perhaps matching TRBD1 (5 bases). Trimming took off 8 bases at V and 6 bases at J, with 17 bases between the two ends. Germline CDR1 reads MDHEN; CDR2 reads SYDVKM. The CDR3 spans 15 residues. Complete variable domain (other parts from reference TRBV28 and TRBJ1-6): DVKVTQSSRYLVKRTGEKVFLECVQDMDHENMFWYRQDPGLGLRLIYFSYDVKMKEKGDIPEGYSVSREKKERFSLILESASTNQTSMYLCASVSFGASNSPLHFGNGTRLTVT.

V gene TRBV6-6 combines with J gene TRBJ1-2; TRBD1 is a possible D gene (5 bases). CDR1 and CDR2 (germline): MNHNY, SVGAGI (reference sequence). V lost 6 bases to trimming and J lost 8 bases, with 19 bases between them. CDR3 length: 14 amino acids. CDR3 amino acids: CASSPGGTGEGYTF. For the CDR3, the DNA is TGTGCCAGCAGCCCCGGGGGGACCGGGGAGGGCTACACCTTC.

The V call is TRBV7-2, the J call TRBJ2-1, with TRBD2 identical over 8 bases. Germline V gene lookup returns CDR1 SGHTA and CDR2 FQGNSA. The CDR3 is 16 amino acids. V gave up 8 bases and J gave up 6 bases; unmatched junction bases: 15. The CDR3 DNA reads TGTGCCAGCCTGCGTCCCGGGGGGGCCGTTGCCAATGAGCAGTTCTTC. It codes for CASLRPGGAVANEQFF.

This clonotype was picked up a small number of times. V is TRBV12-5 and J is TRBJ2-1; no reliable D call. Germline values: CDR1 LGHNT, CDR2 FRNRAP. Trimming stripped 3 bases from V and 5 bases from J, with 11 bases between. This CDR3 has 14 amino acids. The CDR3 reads CASGFSNLHNEQFF. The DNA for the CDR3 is TGTGCTAGTGGTTTCTCAAACCTCCACAATGAGCAGTTCTTC.

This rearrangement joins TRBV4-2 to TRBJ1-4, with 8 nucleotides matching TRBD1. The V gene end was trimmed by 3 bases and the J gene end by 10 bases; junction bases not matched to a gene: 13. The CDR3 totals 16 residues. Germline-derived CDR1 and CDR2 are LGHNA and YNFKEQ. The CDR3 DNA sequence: TGTGCCAGCAGCCACGCCGGGACAGGTTCTAGTTTAAAACTGTTTTTT. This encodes CASSHAGTGSSLKLFF.

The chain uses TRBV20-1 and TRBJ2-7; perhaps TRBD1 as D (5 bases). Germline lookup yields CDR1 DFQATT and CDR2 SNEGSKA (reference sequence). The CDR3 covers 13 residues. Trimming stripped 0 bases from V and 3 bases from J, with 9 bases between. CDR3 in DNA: TGCAGTGCTAGAGATCTCAGGGACTACGAGCAGTACTTC. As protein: CSARDLRDYEQYF.

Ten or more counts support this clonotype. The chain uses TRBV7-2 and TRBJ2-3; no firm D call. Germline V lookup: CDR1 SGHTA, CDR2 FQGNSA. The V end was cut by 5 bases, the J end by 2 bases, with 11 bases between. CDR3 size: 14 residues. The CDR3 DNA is TGTGCCAGCAGCCAGACCTTGACCACAGATACGCAGTATTTT. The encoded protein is CASSQTLTTDTQYF.

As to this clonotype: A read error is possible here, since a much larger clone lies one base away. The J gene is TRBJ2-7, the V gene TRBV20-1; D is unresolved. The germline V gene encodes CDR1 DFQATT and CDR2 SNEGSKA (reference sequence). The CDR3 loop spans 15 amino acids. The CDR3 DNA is TGCAGTGCTGGAGATTACGCCAAAAACTCCTACGAGCAGTACTTC. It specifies CSAGDYAKNSYEQYF.

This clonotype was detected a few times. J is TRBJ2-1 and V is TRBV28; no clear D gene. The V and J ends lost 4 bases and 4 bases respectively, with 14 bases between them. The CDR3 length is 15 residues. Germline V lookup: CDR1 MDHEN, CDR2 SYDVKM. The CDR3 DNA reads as TGTGCCAGCAGTTACATCATATCCTTTTACAATGAGCAGTTCTTC. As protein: CASSYIISFYNEQFF.

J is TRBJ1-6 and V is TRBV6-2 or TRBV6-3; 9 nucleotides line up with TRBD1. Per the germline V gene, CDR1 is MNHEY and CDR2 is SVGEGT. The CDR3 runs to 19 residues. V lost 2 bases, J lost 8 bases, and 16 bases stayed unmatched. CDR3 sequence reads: CASSYRQGERKGFYSPLHF. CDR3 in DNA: TGTGCCAGCAGTTACCGACAGGGGGAAAGAAAAGGATTTTATTCACCCCTCCACTTT.

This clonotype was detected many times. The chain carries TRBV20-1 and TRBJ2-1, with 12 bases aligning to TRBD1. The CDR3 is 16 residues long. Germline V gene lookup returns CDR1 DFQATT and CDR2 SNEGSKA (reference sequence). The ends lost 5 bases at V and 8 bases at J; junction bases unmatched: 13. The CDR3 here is CSAGKTGTGGSDEQFF. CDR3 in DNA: TGCAGTGCTGGCAAAACCGGGACAGGGGGCTCGGATGAGCAGTTCTTC.